Listed below are T cell receptor beta chains from one sample, sequenced in a study of somatic mutations in cytotoxic T cells in rheumatoid arthritis. Produced via immunoSEQ multiplex PCR; TCRdb's table is partial and in-frame only. This sample yields 19,000 or so clones, of which more than 60% are seen a single time; about 20% belongs to the top ten. Sequencing input: CD8+ T cells sorted from blood. These receptors all come from a woman aged 55 to 70 in good health. CDR3s include the opening cysteine and the closing phenylalanine or tryptophan. D genes are given only for firm matches. Some rows have no size entry. The others give once, few or many, or a class for an expanded clone.

D	length	J	V	size	DNA	CDR3
TRBD2	15	TRBJ2-7	TRBV19	.	TGTGCCAGTAGTATAGGTACTAGCGGACACTACGAGCAGTACTTC	CASSIGTSGHYEQYF
.	11	TRBJ2-7	TRBV2	few	TGTGCCATGGTGGAGGGCTACGAGCAGTACTTC	CAMVEGYEQYF
.	15	TRBJ1-2	TRBV27	.	TGTGCCAGCACCGCTCTCGGGACGTTGAACTATGGCTACACCTTC	CASTALGTLNYGYTF
TRBD1	15	TRBJ2-2	TRBV5-1	.	TGCGCCAGCAGGGGACAGGGACTCAACACCGGGGAGCTGTTTTTT	CASRGQGLNTGELFF
TRBD2	17	TRBJ2-7	TRBV4-1	.	TGCGCCAGCAGCCAATCGCGGGGTGCGGGGGACTCCTACGAGCAGTACTTC	CASSQSRGAGDSYEQYF
TRBD1	17	TRBJ2-1	TRBV27	.	TGTGCCAGCAGTTTGTACCCCACCAGCACAGGGGGCGATGAGCAGTTCTTC	CASSLYPTSTGGDEQFF
TRBD1	15	TRBJ2-5	TRBV9	.	TGTGCCAGCAGCGTAGGACAGGGAGTCCAAGAGACCCAGTACTTC	CASSVGQGVQETQYF
.	17	TRBJ2-6	TRBV30	.	TGTGCCTGGAAAGGACTCTTAGCCCTCTCTGGGGCCAACGTCCTGACTTTC	CAWKGLLALSGANVLTF
.	14	TRBJ1-1	TRBV27	.	TGTGCCAGCAGTCCCAGGACGATGAACACTGAAGCTTTCTTT	CASSPRTMNTEAFF
.	14	TRBJ2-5	TRBV29-1	.	TGCAGCGTTGAAGATGGGGGGGCAAGAGAGACCCAGTACTTC	CSVEDGGARETQYF
.	12	TRBJ1-1	TRBV11-2	.	TGTGCCAGCAGCTTAGAGCGCACTGAAGCTTTCTTT	CASSLERTEAFF
TRBD2	19	TRBJ2-7	TRBV7-8	.	TGTGCCAGCAGCTTAGCGCTGGGAGGACTAGCGGGAAAGGGCTACGAGCAGTACTTC	CASSLALGGLAGKGYEQYF
.	11	TRBJ1-1	TRBV19	few	TGTGCCAGTAGTATGGGCGTAGAAGCTTTCTTT	CASSMGVEAFF
.	13	TRBJ2-7	TRBV14	.	TGTGCCAGCGGCGACAGGCGTAACTACGAGCAGTACTTC	CASGDRRNYEQYF
.	15	TRBJ2-7	TRBV5-4	.	TGTGCCAGCAGCATACAGGCCGGGGGCGCGTACGAGCAGTACTTC	CASSIQAGGAYEQYF
TRBD2	15	TRBJ2-1	TRBV7-9	.	TGTGCCAGCAGCCCTCGGGGTAGCGGGAGTTATGAGCAGTTCTTC	CASSPRGSGSYEQFF
.	15	TRBJ2-1	TRBV7-2	.	TGTGCCAGCAGCCCCGTTAGCGGACGCTTCAATGAGCAGTTCTTC	CASSPVSGRFNEQFF
.	14	TRBJ1-1	TRBV7-9	few	TGTGCCAGCAGCCCGAGGACGGCGAACACTGAAGCTTTCTTT	CASSPRTANTEAFF
.	13	TRBJ1-1	TRBV11-2	few	TGTGCCAGCAGCTTAGAGGGGGGAACTGAAGCTTTCTTT	CASSLEGGTEAFF
.	14	TRBJ1-2	TRBV19	few	TGTGCCAGTAGCGTCCGGGGGCGCAACTATGGCTACACCTTC	CASSVRGRNYGYTF
TRBD1	15	TRBJ2-2	TRBV7-9	.	TGTGCCAGCAGCTTAAGGGACAGTCTCACCGGGGAGCTGTTTTTT	CASSLRDSLTGELFF
TRBD2	15	TRBJ2-2	TRBV30	.	TGTGCCTGGAGCCCAGCGGGGGAGGAGGTCGGGGAGCTGTTTTTT	CAWSPAGEEVGELFF
TRBD2	15	TRBJ2-7	TRBV27	once	TGTGCCAGCAGTCGGTCAGTAGCGGGAGGTCGAGAGCAGTACTTC	CASSRSVAGGREQYF
TRBD1	13	TRBJ1-1	TRBV27	.	TGTGCCAGCAGGGACAGGGTGAGAACTGAAGCTTTCTTT	CASRDRVRTEAFF
TRBD2	14	TRBJ2-7	TRBV5-1	.	TGCGCCAGCAGCTTGCTAGCGGCCTCCATTGGATCGGACTTC	CASSLLAASIGSDF
TRBD2	18	TRBJ2-3	TRBV4-1	.	TGCGCCAGCAGCCAAGATTGGAGTAGCGGGGGTAGCACAGATACGCAGTATTTT	CASSQDWSSGGSTDTQYF
.	14	TRBJ1-5	TRBV19	.	TGTGCCACAGGCAGGGGTAGGGGCAATCAGCCCCAGCATTTT	CATGRGRGNQPQHF
.	15	TRBJ1-5	TRBV6-1	.	TGTGCCAGCAGTGAAGAGGAGGGTAGCAATCAGCCCCAGCATTTT	CASSEEEGSNQPQHF
.	16	TRBJ2-2	TRBV11-3	.	TGTGCCAGCAGCCCCTCCGTCCAGCACGTCACCGGGGAGCTGTTTTTT	CASSPSVQHVTGELFF
TRBD1	16	TRBJ2-7	TRBV4-2	.	TGTGCCAGCAGCCAAGATGGACAGGGGCAATCCTACGAGCAGTACTTC	CASSQDGQGQSYEQYF
.	12	TRBJ2-7	TRBV30	.	TGTGCCTGGACAGGAGGATCCTACGAGCAGTACTTC	CAWTGGSYEQYF
.	14	TRBJ1-6	TRBV6-1	.	TGTGCCGGGAAAGTGGCCCTTGCCAATTCACCCCTCCACTTT	CAGKVALANSPLHF
TRBD1	14	TRBJ1-3	TRBV10-2	once	TGCGCCAGCAGTGGGACAGGGAGGCCAGACACCATATATTTT	CASSGTGRPDTIYF
.	15	TRBJ1-1	TRBV5-1	.	TGCGCCAGCAGCTTGGCACGGACACAGAACACTGAAGCTTTCTTT	CASSLARTQNTEAFF
TRBD1	16	TRBJ2-7	TRBV10-3	.	TGTGCCATCAGACTCACCGGACAGGGACCTGCCTACGAGCAGTACTTC	CAIRLTGQGPAYEQYF
TRBD2	17	TRBJ2-7	TRBV9	.	TGTGCCAGCAGCGAGGGGGCTACCGGGACTAGCGGGGGAGAGCAGTACTTC	CASSEGATGTSGGEQYF
TRBD1	13	TRBJ1-1	TRBV7-9	few	TGTGCCAGCAGCCCAGGGGGGAACACTGAAGCTTTCTTT	CASSPGGNTEAFF
.	13	TRBJ2-5	TRBV7-6	few	TGTGCCAGCAGCCCGGAGGGGTCAGAGACCCAGTACTTC	CASSPEGSETQYF
TRBD2	15	TRBJ2-7	TRBV14	.	TGTGCCAGCAGCCAATCGGGGGGGCGAATCTACGAGCAGTACTTC	CASSQSGGRIYEQYF
.	15	TRBJ2-7	TRBV28	.	TGTGCCAGCAGACCAGACCCTACCCCTTCCTACGAGCAGTACTTC	CASRPDPTPSYEQYF
TRBD2	15	TRBJ2-5	TRBV7-7	once	TGTGCCAGCAGCTTAGGGACTAGCGGGAGTCGAGGCCAGTACTTC	CASSLGTSGSRGQYF
.	12	TRBJ1-1	TRBV6-5	.	TGTGCCAGCAGGACAGTTAACACTGAAGCTTTCTTT	CASRTVNTEAFF
TRBD2	14	TRBJ2-7	TRBV5-4	.	TGTGCCAGCAGCTCGCGGGGGGCCCCCCACGAGCAGTACTTC	CASSSRGAPHEQYF